This entry features one T cell receptor (beta chain) sequence. This clone's antigen is unknown. Base qualities are not recorded, but no much larger clone differs from it by a single base. These data are taken from a study of technical replicates of blood from several donors (dated by TCRdb to 2016 to 2017). The library relied on the immunoSEQ multiplex PCR assay. Imported from immuneACCESS, the table was reduced by TCRdb to in-frame sequences with V and J called. These copies leave out some clones; in studies compared against another copy, an unresolved V gene accounts for under half, and the cause of the remainder is not known. Present in this sample are tens of thousands of clones, 94% of which were seen just once. The ten largest clones add up to more than 0.2% of the sample. The germline V gene (reference sequence) sets CDR1 to MNHEY and CDR2 to SMNVEV. Trimming removed 3 bases from V and 3 bases from J, leaving 14 bases between the germline ends. From cysteine to phenylalanine, the CDR3 is 16 amino acids long. Of all the DNA, just the CDR3 is kept, 48 bases in frame from base 1.

The sequenced material came from T cells isolated from PBMCs. The chain is assembled from TRBV27 and TRBJ1-4; TRBD1 is a weak D gene call, 5 bases matching. The receptor was isolated from a human donor in good health. The DNA sequence reads TGTGCCAGCAGTTTGGACCCCCGGGGGGCTAATGAAAAACTGTTTTTT. Its protein is CASSLDPRGANEKLFF.